Each of the 2 T cell receptor beta chains below was sequenced from the same sample in a study of cytomegalovirus exposure and HLA in healthy donors (dated by TCRdb to 2015 to 2018). The library was produced with the immunoSEQ multiplex PCR assay. The multiplex PCR relied on a mix of 60 forward primers for TCR Vbeta segments and 13 reverse primers for TCR Jbeta segments. Not all clones reach the TCRdb copy of this immuneACCESS table, which keeps in-frame sequences only. Checked studies attribute under half of the gap to unresolved V genes and leave the rest unexplained. The sample contains 150,000 to 200,000 clones, 80% to 85% of them found a single time. The ten largest clones capture about 1% of the sample. Material for sequencing was PBMCs. These receptors all stem from a woman aged 40 to 55 in good health and CMV-seronegative.

The gene calls are TRBV14 and TRBJ2-2, with D unclear. Germline V CDR1 and CDR2: SGHDN, FVKESK. V gave up 0 bases and J gave up 7 bases, with 12 bases separating them. The length of the CDR3 is 15 residues. The CDR3 loop is CASSQDFPLRGELFF. The CDR3 nucleotides read TGTGCCAGCAGCCAAGATTTCCCGTTGCGCGGGGAGCTGTTTTTT.

The chain employs TRBV6-1 and TRBJ2-5; 9 nucleotides agree with TRBD1. The germline CDR1 and CDR2 sequences are MNHNS and SASEGT. The V gene end was trimmed by 3 bases and the J gene end by 5 bases; junction bases not matched to a gene: 10. This CDR3 region has 16 residues. The CDR3 nucleotides are TGTGCCAGCAGTGAGACAACAGGGGGCAGTTGGGAGACCCAGTACTTC. This encodes CASSETTGGSWETQYF.